This entry lists 32 T cell receptor beta chains sequenced from one sample in a study of blood T cell repertoires in COVID-19. Sequencing was performed with immunoSEQ multiplex PCR; in TCRdb, only in-frame clones are kept and a portion is missing. The repertoire holds around 250,000 clones, with about 91% as singletons. The sample taken for sequencing was peripheral blood. These receptors came from a woman in her forties who had recovered from COVID-19.

This clone was seen a single time. The V call is TRBV19, the J call TRBJ2-3; 7 nucleotides match TRBD1. The CDR3 is 16 amino acids. With 3 bases clipped from V and 0 bases from J, the junction kept 6 bases outside the gene matches. Germline V gene sequence: CDR1 LNHDA, CDR2 SQIVND (reference sequence). The CDR3 DNA follows: TGTGCCAGTAGTATTTTTTACAGGGGAAGCACAGATACGCAGTATTTT. It codes for CASSIFYRGSTDTQYF.

The V gene is TRBV5-5, the J gene TRBJ2-1; tentatively, D is TRBD1 (6 bases). The V end lost 4 bases, the J end lost 7 bases, and 18 bases lay between the germline ends. Germline CDR1 reads SGHKS; CDR2 reads YYEKEE (reference sequence). This CDR3 spans 15 amino acids. The CDR3 sequence: CASSPPGGPGNEQFF. DNA of the CDR3: TGTGCCAGCAGCCCCCCTGGGGGCCCGGGGAATGAGCAGTTCTTC.

The chain joins TRBV19 to TRBJ1-6; 7 bases match TRBD1. Germline V gene data show CDR1 as LNHDA and CDR2 as SQIVND (reference sequence). There are 15 residues in the CDR3. The V gene end was trimmed by 6 bases and the J gene end by 4 bases; junction bases not matched to a gene: 6. In DNA, the CDR3 is TGTGCCAGTAGCGAGATACAGGGGTATAATTCACCCCTCCACTTT. Protein product: CASSEIQGYNSPLHF.

This clone was seen once. The J gene is TRBJ1-1, the V gene TRBV10-3; 8 positions match TRBD1. V shed 4 bases, J shed 4 bases, and the junction held 11 bases outside the gene matches. This CDR3 spans 16 amino acids. The germline CDR1 and CDR2 sequences are ENHRY and SYGVKD. The CDR3 DNA sequence: TGTGCCATCAGTGGGGCAGGGGGCAAGAGAGGCACTGAAGCTTTCTTT. Translation gives CAISGAGGKRGTEAFF.

The CDR3 region has the DNA TGTGCCAGCAGTGACTCATCGGTCCAGCCCCAGCATTTT. This codes for CASSDSSVQPQHF. This chain connects TRBV25-1 to TRBJ1-5; D is ambiguous. The CDR3 contains 13 residues. V shed 3 bases and J shed 7 bases, with 10 bases lying between them. From germline, CDR1 is MGHDK and CDR2 SYGVNS.

The chain combines TRBV5-4 with TRBJ2-3; D perhaps matches TRBD2 (6 bases). This CDR3 spans 16 amino acids. Germline loops: CDR1 SGHNT, CDR2 YYREEE (reference sequence). V dropped 4 bases and J dropped 2 bases, with 17 bases sitting between them. The CDR3 bases are TGTGCCAGCAGCCGCCAACCGCGGGGAGCCACAGATACGCAGTATTTT. Translating it yields CASSRQPRGATDTQYF.

The J gene is TRBJ2-1, the V gene TRBV11-3, with D possibly TRBD1 on 6 matching bases. With 8 bases removed from V and 5 bases from J, the gap between germline ends came to 10 bases. Germline V gives CDR1 SGHNT, CDR2 YENEEA. The CDR3 has 12 residues. The CDR3 DNA reads TGTGCCAGCGAGAGGGACAACAATGAGCAGTTCTTC. Translated: CASERDNNEQFF.

This clone came up a few times. The chain joins TRBV7-2 to TRBJ2-2; D is perhaps TRBD1 (6 bases). With 6 bases removed from V and 0 bases from J, the gap between germline ends came to 20 bases. The germline V gene encodes CDR1 SGHTA and CDR2 FQGNSA. The CDR3 consists of 18 residues. The CDR3 here is CASSPHRVGGTNTGELFF. Written as DNA, the CDR3 is TGTGCCAGCAGTCCACACAGGGTTGGGGGTACGAACACCGGGGAGCTGTTTTTT. Complete variable domain (other parts from reference TRBV7-2 and TRBJ2-2): GAGVSQSPSNKVTEKGKDVELRCDPISGHTALYWYRQSLGQGLEFLIYFQGNSAPDKSGLPSDRFSAERTGGSVSTLTIQRTQQEDSAVYLCASSPHRVGGTNTGELFFGEGSRLTVL.

The V and J genes are TRBV30 and TRBJ1-2; TRBD1 matches at 7 bases. Germline V gives CDR1 GTSNPN, CDR2 SVGIG (reference sequence). The ends lost 4 bases at V and 8 bases at J; junction bases unmatched: 10. This CDR3 comprises 13 residues. The CDR3 sequence is CAWTPATGRGYTF. The DNA for the CDR3 is TGTGCCTGGACCCCCGCGACAGGGAGAGGCTACACCTTC. The variable domain in full, with the rest retrieved from reference TRBV30 and TRBJ1-2, is SQTIHQWPATLVQPVGSPLSLECTVEGTSNPNLYWYRQAAGRGLQLLFYSVGIGQISSEVPQNLSASRPQDRQFILSSKKLLLSDSGFYLCAWTPATGRGYTFGSGTRLTVV.

This clone occurred once. V and J are TRBV7-3 and TRBJ2-2; no firm D call. The germline V and J ends were trimmed by 5 bases and 7 bases, with 11 bases remaining between them. Germline assignment: CDR1 SGHTA and CDR2 FQGTGA. This CDR3 comprises 13 residues. The CDR3 DNA reads as TGTGCCAGCAGCCCCCCCCGTCTCGGGGAGCTGTTTTTT. It codes for CASSPPRLGELFF.

V gene TRBV5-6 combines with J gene TRBJ2-7; 10 bases fit TRBD1. Germline V gene data show CDR1 as SGHDT and CDR2 as YYEEEE. The CDR3 extends over 14 amino acids. Trimming at V came to 0 bases and at J to 8 bases, leaving 5 bases not matched to a gene. The CDR3 bases are TGTGCCAGCAGCTTGGCCGGGACAGGGGTGAAGCAGTACTTC. Protein: CASSLAGTGVKQYF.

The chain combines TRBV30 with TRBJ2-7, with D possibly being TRBD1 (5 bases). V lost 2 bases, J lost 2 bases, and 10 bases lay in between. The CDR3 spans 13 residues. Looked up from germline, CDR1 is GTSNPN and CDR2 is SVGIG (reference sequence). The CDR3 protein is CAWSRQGPYEQYF. In nucleotides, the CDR3 is TGTGCCTGGAGTCGTCAGGGCCCCTACGAGCAGTACTTC.

This clone has just one count. The chain joins TRBV5-1 to TRBJ1-2; 8 nucleotides align to TRBD1. The CDR3 sequence is 13 residues long. Germline V gives CDR1 SGHRS, CDR2 YFSETQ. With 5 bases clipped from V and 7 bases from J, the junction kept 7 bases outside the gene matches. The CDR3 DNA reads TGCGCCAGCAGGCCGGACAGGGACTTTGGCTACACCTTC. This codes for CASRPDRDFGYTF.

The chain joins TRBV3-1 (or the pseudogene TRBV3-2) to TRBJ1-4; 8 nucleotides line up with TRBD1. V shed 4 bases, J shed 0 bases, and the junction held 4 bases outside the gene matches. The CDR3 runs to 16 residues. Germline CDR1 and CDR2: LGHDT and YNNKEL (reference sequence). CDR3 protein: CASSPDRVATNEKLFF. The CDR3 DNA reads as TGTGCCAGCAGCCCGGACAGGGTCGCAACTAATGAAAAACTGTTTTTT.

This clone has just a few counts. The chain couples TRBV7-3 to TRBJ1-6; D not certain. The CDR3 loop spans 13 amino acids. CDR1 is SGHTA and CDR2 is FQGTGA in the germline V gene. The ends were cut back, 5 bases at V and 9 bases at J, with 11 bases in the middle. The CDR3 coding sequence is TGTGCCAGCAGCACGGTTGACATTTCACCCCTCCACTTT. This codes for CASSTVDISPLHF.

V gene TRBV7-9 combines with J gene TRBJ2-2, with a weak D call TRBD1 (5 bases). The CDR3 runs to 15 residues. The V gene's germline CDR1 is SEHNR and CDR2 FQNEAQ (reference sequence). The V end was cut by 4 bases, the J end by 4 bases, with 13 bases between. The CDR3 protein is CASSWGLSGTGELFF. CDR3 nucleotides: TGTGCCAGCAGCTGGGGCCTTAGTGGCACCGGGGAGCTGTTTTTT.

This chain joins TRBV4-1 and TRBJ1-3, with D unresolved. The CDR3 has 15 residues. Germline V gene data show CDR1 as MGHRA and CDR2 as YSYEKL. V was trimmed by 1 base and J by 0 bases, leaving 7 bases between them. The CDR3, as DNA: TGCGCCAGCAGCCAAGCCTGGAGCTCTGGAAACACCATATATTTT. Translation: CASSQAWSSGNTIYF.

The chain has TRBV7-6 and TRBJ2-5; the D is unclear. Trimming removed 1 base at V and 3 bases at J, with 9 bases between. The CDR3 contains 14 residues. Germline loops: CDR1 SGHVS, CDR2 FNYEAQ. The CDR3 spells CASSLGGVEETQYF. In DNA, the CDR3 is TGTGCCAGCAGCTTAGGAGGAGTTGAAGAGACCCAGTACTTC.

The chain uses TRBV10-3 and TRBJ1-6, with D hard to call. This CDR3 spans 14 amino acids. Germline assignment: CDR1 ENHRY and CDR2 SYGVKD. Trimming pared 3 bases from V and 4 bases from J, leaving 7 bases between. CDR3 residues: CAISEEMYNSPLHF. The CDR3 coding sequence is TGTGCCATCAGTGAAGAGATGTATAATTCACCCCTCCACTTT.

The rearrangement links TRBV19 to TRBJ1-3; no reliable D call. Between the trimmed V and J ends, which lost 3 bases and 0 bases, there was a span of 9 bases. Germline V gene data show CDR1 as LNHDA and CDR2 as SQIVND (reference sequence). CDR3 length: 15 residues. CDR3 amino acids: CASSMFGNSGNTIYF. The CDR3, as DNA: TGTGCCAGTAGTATGTTTGGCAACTCTGGAAACACCATATATTTT.

This sequence joins TRBV3-1 (or the pseudogene TRBV3-2) and TRBJ1-5; D gene uncertain. CDR3 length: 16 residues. Germline-derived CDR1 and CDR2 are LGHDT and YNNKEL (reference sequence). V was pared by 0 bases and J by 2 bases, with 11 bases between. CDR3 residues: CASSQEGPGGNQPQHF. The CDR3 DNA is TGTGCCAGCAGCCAAGAAGGCCCCGGGGGCAATCAGCCCCAGCATTTT.

This clone was detected only once. V usage is TRBV3-1 (or the pseudogene TRBV3-2) and J usage is TRBJ2-7, with D unresolved. V gave up 4 bases and J gave up 5 bases, with 6 bases separating them. The CDR3 spans 11 residues. Germline V gives CDR1 LGHDT, CDR2 YNNKEL (reference sequence). The CDR3 region is CASSRVDEQYF. CDR3 in DNA: TGTGCCAGCAGCCGCGTAGACGAGCAGTACTTC.

V and J are TRBV28 and TRBJ1-3; D is possibly TRBD1 (5 bases). This CDR3 comprises 15 residues. The V end lost 3 bases, the J end lost 2 bases, and 11 bases lay between the germline ends. Germline V CDR1 and CDR2: MDHEN, SYDVKM. This chain's CDR3 is CASSFQGRPGNTIYF. In nucleotides, the CDR3 is TGTGCCAGCAGTTTTCAGGGAAGGCCTGGAAACACCATATATTTT.

This clone appeared a single time. The chain recombines TRBV6-5 with TRBJ2-1; D perhaps matches TRBD1 (5 bases). Germline V lookup: CDR1 MNHEY, CDR2 SVGAGI. V was trimmed by 6 bases and J by 10 bases, leaving 22 bases between them. The CDR3 is made up of 15 amino acids. CDR3 bases: TGTGCCAGCAGACTTACAGGTGATCTTGGGCTAGAGCAGTTCTTC. Amino acids: CASRLTGDLGLEQFF.

The chain is built from TRBV5-4 and TRBJ1-2, with D perhaps matching TRBD1 (5 bases). The CDR3 extends over 14 amino acids. Germline-derived CDR1 and CDR2 are SGHNT and YYREEE (reference sequence). V lost 0 bases and J lost 5, with 11 bases in between. CDR3 residues: CASSLAQGYYGYTF. The DNA of the CDR3 is TGTGCCAGCAGCTTGGCCCAGGGATATTATGGCTACACCTTC.

CDR3: CASSVAMAGLDEQFF. The CDR3 DNA is TGTGCCAGCAGCGTAGCTATGGCAGGGTTGGATGAGCAGTTCTTC. The chain is built from TRBV9 and TRBJ2-1; a weak D match, TRBD1 (5 bases). Germline values: CDR1 SGDLS, CDR2 YYNGEE. The CDR3 sequence is 15 residues long. The V end lost 0 bases, the J end lost 8 bases, and 15 bases lay between the germline ends.

The V and J genes are TRBV19 and TRBJ2-4; TRBD1 is a possible D gene (6 bases). Trimming took off 4 bases at V and 1 base at J, with 8 bases between the two ends. The length of the CDR3 is 14 residues. Germline values: CDR1 LNHDA, CDR2 SQIVND (reference sequence). As DNA, the CDR3 is TGTGCCAGTAGTAGCGACAGGGCCAAAAACATTCAGTACTTC. Translated: CASSSDRAKNIQYF.

The chain joins TRBV27 to TRBJ1-2; the D is unclear. V gave up 11 bases and J gave up 6 bases, with 13 bases separating them. This CDR3 contains 11 residues. Germline CDR1 is MNHEY and CDR2 is SMNVEV (reference sequence). This CDR3 is CALRGLNGYTF. Written as DNA, the CDR3 is TGTGCCTTACGAGGGTTGAATGGCTACACCTTC.

J is TRBJ1-1 and V is TRBV6-5; maybe TRBD1 (6 bases). Between the trimmed V and J ends, which lost 6 bases and 10 bases, there was a span of 21 bases. Germline V gives CDR1 MNHEY, CDR2 SVGAGI. CDR3 length: 14 residues. The CDR3 reads CASSRTRTEGIAFF. In nucleotides, the CDR3 is TGTGCCAGCAGCCGTACTAGGACAGAAGGAATAGCTTTCTTT.

The sample holds a few counts of this clone. The V call is TRBV19, the J call TRBJ1-5; 9 bases match TRBD1. This CDR3 region has 14 residues. After removal of 8 bases from V and 5 bases from J, the junction contained 7 bases not matched to a gene. Germline CDR1 is LNHDA and CDR2 is SQIVND (reference sequence). The chain's CDR3 is CASARQGGYQPQHF. CDR3 sequence (DNA): TGTGCCAGTGCAAGACAGGGGGGGTATCAGCCCCAGCATTTT.

The chain recombines TRBV7-9 with TRBJ2-3, with TRBD1 matching 7 bases. The trim removed 3 bases at V and 0 bases at J, leaving 6 bases unmatched. CDR3 length: 16 residues. Germline CDR1 and CDR2: SEHNR and FQNEAQ (reference sequence). For the CDR3, the DNA is TGTGCCAGCAGCTTGGGGACAGTTCTCAGCACAGATACGCAGTATTTT. Its protein is CASSLGTVLSTDTQYF. Together with reference TRBV7-9 and TRBJ2-3, the CDR3 gives the full variable domain: DTGVSQNPRHKITKRGQNVTFRCDPISEHNRLYWYRQTLGQGPEFLTYFQNEAQLEKSRLLSDRFSAERPKGSFSTLEIQRTEQGDSAMYLCASSLGTVLSTDTQYFGPGTRLTVL.

The chain has TRBV7-8 and TRBJ2-3; D is perhaps TRBD1 (5 bases). CDR3 length equals 16 residues. The V gene lost 4 bases and the J gene lost 3 bases, with 17 bases spanning the gap. Germline assignment: CDR1 SGHVS and CDR2 FQNEAQ. The CDR3 sequence: CASSSDRRRGTDTQYF. DNA of the CDR3: TGTGCCAGCAGCTCCGACCGAAGAAGGGGAACAGATACGCAGTATTTT.